These 15 T cell receptor beta chains came from one sample sequenced in a study of blood T cell repertoires in COVID-19. The repertoire was sequenced with immunoSEQ multiplex PCR; TCRdb's copy has only in-frame clones and lacks some. The sample consists of a few hundred thousand clones, roughly 86% of them appearing once. The specimen was PBMCs or T cells enriched from blood (not recorded which). The receptors were sampled from a young man with acute COVID-19.

This sequence joins TRBV30 and TRBJ2-7; 8 bases align to TRBD2. Germline assignment: CDR1 GTSNPN and CDR2 SVGIG (reference sequence). V lost 6 bases, J lost 3 bases, and 10 bases stayed unmatched. This CDR3 has 14 residues. DNA of the CDR3: TGTGCCTGTGCTAGACGGGAGGGCCTCTACGAGCAGTACTTC. This encodes CACARREGLYEQYF. The variable domain in full, completed from reference TRBV30 and TRBJ2-7, reads SQTIHQWPATLVQPVGSPLSLECTVEGTSNPNLYWYRQAAGRGLQLLFYSVGIGQISSEVPQNLSASRPQDRQFILSSKKLLLSDSGFYLCACARREGLYEQYFGPGTRLTVT.

J is TRBJ2-5 and V is TRBV11-2; 7 bases line up with TRBD2. Germline V gene sequence: CDR1 SGHAT, CDR2 FQNNGV. Unmatched junction bases numbered 14, after V lost 0 bases and J lost 10 bases. The CDR3 spans 16 residues. CDR3: CASSLDPLWGRVNQYF. The CDR3 bases are TGTGCCAGCAGCTTAGATCCCTTATGGGGGAGGGTGAACCAGTACTTC.

The chain links TRBV11-2 to TRBJ1-5; a weak D match, TRBD1 (5 bases). CDR1 is SGHAT, CDR2 FQNNGV, per germline. V gave up 4 bases and J gave up 3 bases, with 13 bases separating them. This CDR3 is 15 amino acids long. CDR3 amino acids: CASSSGGGPNQPQHF. The CDR3 region has the DNA TGTGCCAGCAGCTCGGGGGGAGGGCCCAATCAGCCCCAGCATTTT.

This clone was seen once. The rearrangement links TRBV4-1 to TRBJ2-5; 7 nucleotides align to TRBD2. The CDR3 runs 20 residues. Trimming at V came to 4 bases and at J to 2 bases, leaving 22 bases not matched to a gene. Per germline, CDR1 MGHRA and CDR2 YSYEKL. In nucleotides, the CDR3 is TGCGCCAGCAGCCGGAGATCGGGCGGGAGTCCGTCCCTACTTCAAGAGACCCAGTACTTC. It is translated as CASSRRSGGSPSLLQETQYF.

The CDR3 region has the DNA TGCGCCAGCAGCCAAGTTCGGGACAGGGACCACGAGCAGTACTTC. Translation: CASSQVRDRDHEQYF. V and J are TRBV4-1 and TRBJ2-7; TRBD1 aligns across 9 bases. The ends lost 1 base at V and 5 bases at J; junction bases unmatched: 6. This CDR3 spans 15 amino acids. Per germline, CDR1 MGHRA and CDR2 YSYEKL.

This clone occurred once. The chain joins TRBV5-4 to TRBJ2-7; 9 bases are shared with TRBD2. CDR1 SGHNT and CDR2 YYREEE come from the germline V gene (reference sequence). V gave up 2 bases and J gave up 3 bases; unmatched junction bases: 6. The CDR3 has 15 amino acids. CDR3 in DNA: TGTGCCAGCAGCTTCGGAGCGGGAGGTGTCTACGAGCAGTACTTC. It yields the protein CASSFGAGGVYEQYF. Supplemented by reference TRBV5-4 and TRBJ2-7, the full variable domain reads ETGVTQSPTHLIKTRGQQVTLRCSSQSGHNTVSWYQQALGQGPQFIFQYYREEENGRGNFPPRFSGLQFPNYSSELNVNALELDDSALYLCASSFGAGGVYEQYFGPGTRLTVT.

This clone turned up a few times. In nucleotides, the CDR3 is TGTGCCAGTGGTAACACAGGGACCCTGCACTTAAGCTCTGGGGCCAACGTCCTGACTTTC. Amino acids: CASGNTGTLHLSSGANVLTF. The rearrangement links TRBV19 to TRBJ2-6, with D maybe TRBD1 (6 bases). Germline V gene lookup returns CDR1 LNHDA and CDR2 SQIVND (reference sequence). CDR3 length: 20 residues. Trimming removed 8 bases from V and 0 bases from J, with 26 bases in between.

The chain has TRBV5-1 and TRBJ1-1, with D perhaps matching TRBD1 (5 bases). Deletions cut 3 bases from V and 6 bases from J, with 12 bases between. Germline V lookup: CDR1 SGHRS, CDR2 YFSETQ. This CDR3 spans 13 amino acids. For the CDR3, the DNA is TGCGCCAGCAGCTCTCCAGGGCAGTCTGAAGCTTTCTTT. Translated: CASSSPGQSEAFF. The entire variable domain, with the rest obtained from reference TRBV5-1 and TRBJ1-1, is as follows: KAGVTQTPRYLIKTRGQQVTLSCSPISGHRSVSWYQQTPGQGLQFLFEYFSETQRNKGNFPGRFSGRQFSNSRSEMNVSTLELGDSALYLCASSSPGQSEAFFGQGTRLTVV.

This sequence joins TRBV5-4 and TRBJ1-2, with 7 positions matching TRBD1. The CDR3 loop spans 15 amino acids. The germline V gene has CDR1 SGHNT and CDR2 YYREEE (reference sequence). Losses at the gene ends were 2 bases for V and 4 bases for J; bases not matched to a gene: 8. CDR3 coding DNA: TGTGCCAGCAGCTTACCGACAGGGCAGAGCTATGGCTACACCTTC. This translates into CASSLPTGQSYGYTF. Variable domain in full (rest from reference TRBV5-4 and TRBJ1-2): ETGVTQSPTHLIKTRGQQVTLRCSSQSGHNTVSWYQQALGQGPQFIFQYYREEENGRGNFPPRFSGLQFPNYSSELNVNALELDDSALYLCASSLPTGQSYGYTFGSGTRLTVV.

This chain links TRBV4-1 with TRBJ1-1, with 8 positions matching TRBD1. The V segment lost 1 base and the J segment 3 bases; nucleotides outside the gene matches: 4. The length of the CDR3 is 15 residues. Germline V gives CDR1 MGHRA, CDR2 YSYEKL. CDR3 in amino acids: CASSQVLQGDTEAFF. CDR3 bases: TGCGCCAGCAGCCAAGTGTTACAGGGGGACACTGAAGCTTTCTTT.

The genes are TRBV30 and TRBJ1-5; TRBD1 matches at 10 bases. With 4 bases clipped from V and 1 base from J, the junction kept 4 bases outside the gene matches. This CDR3 spans 15 amino acids. Germline V gene sequence: CDR1 GTSNPN, CDR2 SVGIG (reference sequence). CDR3 nucleotides: TGTGCCTGGAATTCGGGACAGGGGAGCAATCAGCCCCAGCATTTT. Residues: CAWNSGQGSNQPQHF.

The genes are TRBV7-6 and TRBJ2-7; 9 bases fit TRBD1. This CDR3 contains 15 residues. J was trimmed by 2 bases and V by 5 bases; bases with no gene match: 7. Germline V gives CDR1 SGHVS, CDR2 FNYEAQ. DNA of the CDR3: TGTGCCAGCAGCGCCGTGGACAGGGGTACCTACGAGCAGTACTTC. Translating it yields CASSAVDRGTYEQYF.

In regard to this clone: An end of the junction does not agree with germline; a read error may underlie this. The gene calls are TRBV19 and TRBJ2-5; the D gene is possibly TRBD2 (7 bases). The germline gives CDR1 LNHDA, CDR2 SQIVND (reference sequence). This CDR3 comprises 16 residues. This CDR3 reads CASSIGGGTPGETQYF. In DNA form, the CDR3 reads TGTGCCAGTAGCATAGGGGGGGGAACCCCAGGGGAGACCCAGTACTTC.

This rearrangement joins TRBV4-2 to TRBJ2-2; D is perhaps TRBD2 (5 bases). Trimming stripped 4 bases from V and 7 bases from J, with 16 bases between. There are 15 residues in the CDR3. The germline V gene encodes CDR1 LGHNA and CDR2 YNFKEQ. DNA for the CDR3: TGTGCCAGCAGCCCAAGCGAATTCGGGATCGGGGAGCTGTTTTTT. Encoded protein: CASSPSEFGIGELFF.

The chain is built from TRBV7-6 and TRBJ2-5; D is ambiguous. V was clipped by 0 bases and J by 1 base, with 3 bases between them. The CDR3 contains 13 residues. CDR1 and CDR2 (germline): SGHVS, FNYEAQ. CDR3 sequence: CASSLAAQETQYF. In DNA, the CDR3 is TGTGCCAGCAGCTTAGCGGCCCAAGAGACCCAGTACTTC.